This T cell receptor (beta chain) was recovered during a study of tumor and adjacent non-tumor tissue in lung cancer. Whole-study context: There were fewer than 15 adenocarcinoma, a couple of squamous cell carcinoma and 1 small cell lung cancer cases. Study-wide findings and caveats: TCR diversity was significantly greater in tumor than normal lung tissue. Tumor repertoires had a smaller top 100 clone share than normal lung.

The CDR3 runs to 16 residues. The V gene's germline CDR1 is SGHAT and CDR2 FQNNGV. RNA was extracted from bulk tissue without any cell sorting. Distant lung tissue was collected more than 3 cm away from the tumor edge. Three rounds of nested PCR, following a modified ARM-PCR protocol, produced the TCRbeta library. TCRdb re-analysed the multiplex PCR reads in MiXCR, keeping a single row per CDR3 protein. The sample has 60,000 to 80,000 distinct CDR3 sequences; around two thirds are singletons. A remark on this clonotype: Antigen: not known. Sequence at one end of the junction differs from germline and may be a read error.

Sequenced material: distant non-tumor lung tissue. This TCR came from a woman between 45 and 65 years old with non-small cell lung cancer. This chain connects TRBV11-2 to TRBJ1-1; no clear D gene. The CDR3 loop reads CASSLRVGRGDTETFF. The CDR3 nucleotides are TGTGCCAGTAGCTTACGAGTCGGCCGTGGAGACACTGAAACTTTCTTT.